This T cell receptor beta chain was captured in a study of tumor and adjacent non-tumor tissue in lung cancer. The overall study: The patients, approximately nine men and four to six women, were roughly 30 to 76 with stage I to III disease. Study-wide points: Higher tumor TCR diversity was associated with shorter survival. Significantly higher TCR diversity was found in tumor than normal lung. Tumor repertoires had a smaller top 100 clone share than normal lung.

RNA was extracted from bulk tissue without any cell sorting. This clonotype was counted at least ten times. Antigen unknown. With 5 bases clipped from V and 7 bases from J, the junction kept 3 bases outside the gene matches. The CDR3 contains 12 residues. In germline, CDR1 is DFQATT, CDR2 SNEGSKA (reference sequence). Three rounds of nested PCR, following a modified ARM-PCR protocol, produced the TCRbeta library. TCRdb processed the multiplex PCR reads anew with MiXCR; each CDR3 protein has one entry. Here the sample spans 91,000 or so distinct CDR3 sequences, around 64% being singletons. The TCR sequence derives from a man aged 60-69 years with non-small cell lung cancer. This chain connects TRBV20-1 to TRBJ1-3, with 9 positions matching TRBD1. Sequencing was done on a sample of lung tumor tissue. The CDR3 is CSAGDRGNTIYF. The CDR3 nucleotides read TGCAGTGCTGGCGACAGGGGGAACACCATATATTTT.